A selection of T cell receptor beta chains follows, all from one sample in a study of Graves' ophthalmopathy and Graves' hyperthyroidism. MiXCR was run by TCRdb on the multiplex PCR reads, yielding one entry per CDR3 protein. This repertoire shows 660,000 or so distinct CDR3 sequences, 35% to 45% found once; its top ten account for over 2.5%. Sequences were obtained from peripheral blood. Source of these receptors: an adult man with Graves' ophthalmopathy. Both conserved end residues are part of each CDR3. D genes are given only for firm matches. Clone size, where shown, is once, few, many, or a class for clones that have expanded.

TRBV30	.	.	TRBJ1-6	CAWSRIYNSPLHF	TGTGCCTGGAGTAGGATTTATAATTCACCCCTCCACTTT
TRBV5-6	.	TRBD1	TRBJ1-2	CASSLVYRGRSNYGYTF	TGTGCCAGCAGCTTGGTATACAGGGGGAGATCTAACTATGGCTACACCTTC
TRBV9	.	TRBD1	TRBJ2-5	CAWSATQGLETQYF	TGTGCCTGGAGTGCAACACAGGGGTTGGAGACCCAGTACTTC
TRBV6-5	.	.	TRBJ2-2	CASSYFSPGELFF	TGTGCCAGCAGTTACTTTTCTCCCGGGGAGCTGTTTTTT
TRBV4-2	many	TRBD1	TRBJ2-7	CASSQDTGQGAYEQYF	TGTGCCAGCAGCCAAGATACAGGACAGGGCGCCTACGAGCAGTACTTC
TRBV2	few	.	TRBJ2-7	CASSEYRGLNEQYF	TGTGCCAGCAGTGAATATCGGGGTTTGAACGAGCAGTACTTC
TRBV4-1	many	TRBD2	TRBJ2-7	CASSFGLAGENEQYF	TGCGCCAGCAGCTTCGGACTAGCGGGGGAAAACGAGCAGTACTTC
TRBV29-1	many	.	TRBJ1-1	CSVEASNFHMNTEAFF	TGCAGCGTTGAAGCCAGTAACTTTCACATGAACACTGAAGCTTTCTTT
TRBV6-1	many	.	TRBJ1-5	CASSDAGQRNQPQHF	TGTGCCAGCAGTGACGCGGGGCAGAGGAATCAGCCCCAGCATTTT
TRBV20-1	many	.	TRBJ1-6	CSARVGSSYNSPLHF	TGCAGTGCTAGGGTCGGCAGCTCCTATAATTCACCCCTCCACTTT